This T cell receptor (beta chain) was recovered during a study of T cell repertoires in aging, cancer and after chemotherapy. Study details: Paired samples before and after chemotherapy came from chronic lymphocytic leukemia patients on fludarabine- or bendamustine-based regimens. Regarding the study as a whole: Median generation probability rose over the chemotherapy interval in each cancer cohort, suggesting rebound thymic output.

Peripheral blood genomic DNA, not sorted cells or RNA, was the template. The germline V gene has CDR1 LNHDA and CDR2 SQIVND (reference sequence). The CDR3 loop spans 13 amino acids. V shed 11 bases and J shed 3 bases, with 14 bases lying between them. On this clonotype itself: Its specificity is unknown.

Multiplex touch-down PCR with TRB-A/B primers amplified rearranged V-D-J TRB sequences. A single record per CDR3 protein comes from TCRdb applying MiXCR to the multiplex PCR reads. The table lists more than 6,500 distinct CDR3 sequences, less than 30% of them singletons. The clonotype was recovered from a human donor with a blood cancer. The donor label of this sample is uncertain. V gene TRBV19 combines with J gene TRBJ1-5; D unresolved. The sequencing sample was made of blood. CDR3 sequence (DNA): TGTGCCTGGGGAGGAAATACCAATCAGCCCCAGCATTTT. Amino acids: CAWGGNTNQPQHF. Drawing the rest from reference TRBV19 and TRBJ1-5, the complete variable domain is DGGITQSPKYLFRKEGQNVTLSCEQNLNHDAMYWYRQDPGQGLRLIYYSQIVNDFQKGDIAEGYSVSREKKESFPLTVTSAQKNPTAFYLCAWGGNTNQPQHFGDGTRLSIL.